This entry is about one T cell receptor beta chain. The same CDR3 can be traced to other DNA sequences in this sample. At deep level, the assay was performed. Produced via immunoSEQ multiplex PCR; TCRdb's table is partial and in-frame only. The data show a few million clones, approximately 92% seen once. Looked up from germline, CDR1 is KGHSH and CDR2 is LQKENI. This CDR3 is built from 12 residues. The V gene lost 3 bases and the J gene lost 5 bases, with 7 bases spanning the gap. The data were taken from a study of shared clonotypes between healthy human individuals. Study context: Each donor contributed plates that comprised three CD4 naive, three CD4 memory, two CD8 naive and one CD8 memory.

The chain recombines TRBV18 with TRBJ2-5, with D unresolved. The clonotype comes from a man aged 18 to 35 in good health. The specimen sequenced was naive CD4+ T cells sorted from blood. Documented subset: CD45RA+ positively selected. The chain's CDR3 is CASSPAGETQYF. CDR3 DNA: TGTGCCAGCTCACCCGCCGGGGAGACCCAGTACTTC.